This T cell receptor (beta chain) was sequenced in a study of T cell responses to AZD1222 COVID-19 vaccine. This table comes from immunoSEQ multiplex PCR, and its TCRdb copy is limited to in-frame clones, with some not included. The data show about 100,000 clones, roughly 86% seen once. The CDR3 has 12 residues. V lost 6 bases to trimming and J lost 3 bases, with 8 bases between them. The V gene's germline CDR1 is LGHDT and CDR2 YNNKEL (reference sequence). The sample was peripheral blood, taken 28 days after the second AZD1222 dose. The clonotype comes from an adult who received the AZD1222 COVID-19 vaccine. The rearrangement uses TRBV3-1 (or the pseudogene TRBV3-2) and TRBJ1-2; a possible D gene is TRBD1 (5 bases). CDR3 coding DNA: TGTGCCAGCAGACCCAGGGACTATGGCTACACCTTC. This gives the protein CASRPRDYGYTF.